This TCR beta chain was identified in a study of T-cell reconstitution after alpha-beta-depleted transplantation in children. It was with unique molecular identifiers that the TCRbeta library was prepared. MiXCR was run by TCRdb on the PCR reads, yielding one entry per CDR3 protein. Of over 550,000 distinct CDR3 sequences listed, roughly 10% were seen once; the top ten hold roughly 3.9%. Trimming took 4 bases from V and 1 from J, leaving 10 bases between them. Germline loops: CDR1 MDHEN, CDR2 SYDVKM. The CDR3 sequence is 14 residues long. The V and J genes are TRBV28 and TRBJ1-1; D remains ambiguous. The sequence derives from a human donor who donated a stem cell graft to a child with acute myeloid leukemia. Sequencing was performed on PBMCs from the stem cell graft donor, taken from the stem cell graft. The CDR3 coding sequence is TGTGCCAGCAGTTACCTTAGGGAGAACACTGAAGCTTTCTTT. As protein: CASSYLRENTEAFF.